This T cell receptor beta chain was recovered during a study of T-cell reconstitution after alpha-beta-depleted transplantation in children. This clonotype was detected a few times. Preparation of the TCRbeta library was carried out with unique molecular identifiers. One entry per CDR3 protein, called by TCRdb with MiXCR from the PCR reads. Seen here are 600,000 to 700,000 distinct CDR3 sequences, approximately 16% observed once, and the top ten hold 0.8% to 1.1%. The material sequenced was PBMCs from the stem cell graft donor, taken from the stem cell graft. This clonotype was obtained from a human donor who donated a stem cell graft to a child with acute myeloid leukemia.

The DNA for the CDR3 is TGCAGTGCTAGAGATCTTAAGGGGGGCCCATGGGATACGCAGTATTTT. Translated: CSARDLKGGPWDTQYF. V and J are TRBV20-1 and TRBJ2-3; D is perhaps TRBD1 or TRBD2 (6 bases each). Trimming left V 0 bases short and J 6 bases short, with 19 bases between. The CDR3 covers 16 residues. Germline V gene lookup returns CDR1 DFQATT and CDR2 SNEGSKA (reference sequence).